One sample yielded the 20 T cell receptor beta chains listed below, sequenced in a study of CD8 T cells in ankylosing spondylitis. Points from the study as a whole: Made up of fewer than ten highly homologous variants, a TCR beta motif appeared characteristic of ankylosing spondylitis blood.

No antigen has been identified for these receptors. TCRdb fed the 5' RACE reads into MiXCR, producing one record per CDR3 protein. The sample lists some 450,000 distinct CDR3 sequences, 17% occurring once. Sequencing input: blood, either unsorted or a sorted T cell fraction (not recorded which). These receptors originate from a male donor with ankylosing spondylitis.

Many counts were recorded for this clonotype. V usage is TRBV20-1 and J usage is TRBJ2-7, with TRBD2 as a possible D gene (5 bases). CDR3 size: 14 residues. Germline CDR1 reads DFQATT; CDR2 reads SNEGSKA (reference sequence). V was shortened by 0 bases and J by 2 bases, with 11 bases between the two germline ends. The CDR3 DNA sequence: TGCAGTGCTAGAGATTTACGGGGAACCTACGAGCAGTACTTC. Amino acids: CSARDLRGTYEQYF.

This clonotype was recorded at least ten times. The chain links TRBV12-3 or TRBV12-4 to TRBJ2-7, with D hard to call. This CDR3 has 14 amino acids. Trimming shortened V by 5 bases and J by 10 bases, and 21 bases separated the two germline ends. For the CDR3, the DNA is TGTGCCAGCAGTCTTGGGGTAACGATCGGACCACAGTACTTC. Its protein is CASSLGVTIGPQYF.

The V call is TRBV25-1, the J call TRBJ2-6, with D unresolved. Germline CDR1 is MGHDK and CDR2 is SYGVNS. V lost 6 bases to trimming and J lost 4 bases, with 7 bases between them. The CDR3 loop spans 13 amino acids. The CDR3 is CASRGNGANVLTF. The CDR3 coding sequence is TGTGCCAGCAGGGGGAACGGGGCCAACGTCCTGACTTTC.

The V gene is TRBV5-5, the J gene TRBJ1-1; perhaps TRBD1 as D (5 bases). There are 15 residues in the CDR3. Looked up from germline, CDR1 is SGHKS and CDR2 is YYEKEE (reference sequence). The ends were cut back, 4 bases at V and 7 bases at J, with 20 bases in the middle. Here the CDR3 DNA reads TGTGCCAGCAGCCTGAGGCAGGGCGAAGGGATTGAAGCTTTCTTT. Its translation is CASSLRQGEGIEAFF.

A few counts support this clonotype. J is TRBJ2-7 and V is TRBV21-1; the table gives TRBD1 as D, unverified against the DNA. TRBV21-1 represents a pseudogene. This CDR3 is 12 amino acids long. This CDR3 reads CASSKRGNEQYF. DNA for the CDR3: TGTGCCAGCAGCAAAAGGGGTAACGAGCAGTACTTC.

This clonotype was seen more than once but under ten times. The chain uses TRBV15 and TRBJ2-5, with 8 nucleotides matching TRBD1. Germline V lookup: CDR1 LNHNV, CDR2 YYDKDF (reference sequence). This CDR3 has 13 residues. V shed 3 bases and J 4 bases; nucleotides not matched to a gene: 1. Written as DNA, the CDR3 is TGTGCCACCAGCAGCAGGGGGCGAGAGACCCAGTACTTC. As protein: CATSSRGRETQYF.

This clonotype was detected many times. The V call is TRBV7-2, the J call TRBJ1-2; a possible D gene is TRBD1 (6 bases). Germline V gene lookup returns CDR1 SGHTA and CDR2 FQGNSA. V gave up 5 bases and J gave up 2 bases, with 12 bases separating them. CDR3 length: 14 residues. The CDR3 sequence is CASSISQGNYGYTF. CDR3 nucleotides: TGTGCCAGCAGCATAAGTCAGGGGAACTATGGCTACACCTTC. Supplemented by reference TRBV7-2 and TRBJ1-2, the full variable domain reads GAGVSQSPSNKVTEKGKDVELRCDPISGHTALYWYRQSLGQGLEFLIYFQGNSAPDKSGLPSDRFSAERTGGSVSTLTIQRTQQEDSAVYLCASSISQGNYGYTFGSGTRLTVV.

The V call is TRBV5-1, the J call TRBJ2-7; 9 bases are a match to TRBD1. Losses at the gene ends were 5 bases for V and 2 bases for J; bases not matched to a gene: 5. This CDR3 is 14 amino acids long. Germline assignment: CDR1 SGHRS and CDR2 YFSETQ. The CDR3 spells CASRTGGPPYEQYF. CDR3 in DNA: TGCGCCAGCAGGACAGGGGGTCCCCCCTACGAGCAGTACTTC. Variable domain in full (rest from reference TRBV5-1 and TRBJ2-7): KAGVTQTPRYLIKTRGQQVTLSCSPISGHRSVSWYQQTPGQGLQFLFEYFSETQRNKGNFPGRFSGRQFSNSRSEMNVSTLELGDSALYLCASRTGGPPYEQYFGPGTRLTVT.

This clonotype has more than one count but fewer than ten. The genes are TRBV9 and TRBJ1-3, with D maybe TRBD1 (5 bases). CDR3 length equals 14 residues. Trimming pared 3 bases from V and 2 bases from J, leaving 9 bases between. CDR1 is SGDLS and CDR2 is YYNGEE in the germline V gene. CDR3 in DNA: TGTGCCAGCAGCGCCGGGACGGCTGGAAACACCATATATTTT. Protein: CASSAGTAGNTIYF.

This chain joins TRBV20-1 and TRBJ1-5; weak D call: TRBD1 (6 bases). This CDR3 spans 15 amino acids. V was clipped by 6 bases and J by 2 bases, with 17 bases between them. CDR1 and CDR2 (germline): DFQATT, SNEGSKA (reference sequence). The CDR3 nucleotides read TGCAGTGCCTACCTCGGGGGGCAGGGCAATCAGCCCCAGCATTTT. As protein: CSAYLGGQGNQPQHF.

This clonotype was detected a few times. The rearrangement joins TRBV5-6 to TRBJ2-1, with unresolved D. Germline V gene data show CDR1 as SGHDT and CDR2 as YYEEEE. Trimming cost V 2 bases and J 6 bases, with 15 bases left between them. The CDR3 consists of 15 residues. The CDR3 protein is CASSFSLVSLNEQFF. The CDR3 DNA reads TGTGCCAGCAGCTTCTCCCTAGTTTCGCTCAATGAGCAGTTCTTC.

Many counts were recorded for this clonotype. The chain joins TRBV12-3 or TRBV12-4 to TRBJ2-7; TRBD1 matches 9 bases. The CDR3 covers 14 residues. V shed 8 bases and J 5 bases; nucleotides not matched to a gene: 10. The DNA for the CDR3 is TGTGCCAGCTCACCCGGGGGACAGGGTCACGAGCAGTACTTC. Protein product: CASSPGGQGHEQYF.

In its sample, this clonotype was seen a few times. The CDR3 DNA is TGTGCCAGCAATCGACAATGGACAGGGGGAGAGACCCAGTACTTC. Residues: CASNRQWTGGETQYF. V is TRBV2 and J is TRBJ2-5; TRBD1 agrees at 10 bases. The germline V gene encodes CDR1 SNHLY and CDR2 FYNNEI. V lost 7 bases, J lost 4 bases, and 9 bases stayed unmatched. This CDR3 has 15 residues.

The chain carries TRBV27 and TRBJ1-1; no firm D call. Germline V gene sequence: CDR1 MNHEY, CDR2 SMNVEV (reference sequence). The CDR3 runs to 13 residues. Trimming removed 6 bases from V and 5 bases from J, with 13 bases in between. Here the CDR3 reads CASRHRAGTEAFF. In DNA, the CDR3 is TGTGCCAGCAGACATAGGGCTGGGACTGAAGCTTTCTTT.

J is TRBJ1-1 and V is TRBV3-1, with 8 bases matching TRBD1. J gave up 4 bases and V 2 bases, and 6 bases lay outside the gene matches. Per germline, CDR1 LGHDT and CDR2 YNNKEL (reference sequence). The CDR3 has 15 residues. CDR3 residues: CASSQQGAPSTEAFF. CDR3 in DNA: TGTGCCAGCAGCCAACAGGGGGCCCCGAGCACTGAAGCTTTCTTT.

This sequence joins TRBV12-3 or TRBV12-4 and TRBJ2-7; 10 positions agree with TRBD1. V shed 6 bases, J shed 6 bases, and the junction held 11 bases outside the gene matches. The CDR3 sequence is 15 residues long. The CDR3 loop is CASSRKGTGEGEQYF. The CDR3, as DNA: TGTGCCAGCAGCCGAAAAGGGACAGGGGAGGGCGAGCAGTACTTC.

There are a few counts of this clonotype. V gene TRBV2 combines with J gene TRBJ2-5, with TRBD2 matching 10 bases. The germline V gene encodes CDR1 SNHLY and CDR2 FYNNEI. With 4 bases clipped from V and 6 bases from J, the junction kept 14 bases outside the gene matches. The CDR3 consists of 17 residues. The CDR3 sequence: CASSGSSGGQGGKTQYF. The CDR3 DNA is TGTGCCAGCAGTGGGTCTAGCGGGGGCCAAGGGGGAAAGACCCAGTACTTC.

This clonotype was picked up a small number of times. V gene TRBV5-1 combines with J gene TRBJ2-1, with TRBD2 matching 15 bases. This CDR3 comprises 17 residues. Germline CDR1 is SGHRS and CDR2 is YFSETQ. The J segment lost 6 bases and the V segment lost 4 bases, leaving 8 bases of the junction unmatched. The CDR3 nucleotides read TGCGCCAGCAGCGTCGGACTAGCGGGAGGGCCTCTCAATGAGCAGTTCTTC. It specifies CASSVGLAGGPLNEQFF.

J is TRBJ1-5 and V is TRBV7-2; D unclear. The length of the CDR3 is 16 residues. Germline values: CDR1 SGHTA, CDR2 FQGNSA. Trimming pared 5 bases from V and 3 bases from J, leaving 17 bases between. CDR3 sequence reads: CASSTPIGRVNQPQHF. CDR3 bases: TGTGCCAGCAGCACCCCAATCGGGAGGGTCAATCAGCCCCAGCATTTT.

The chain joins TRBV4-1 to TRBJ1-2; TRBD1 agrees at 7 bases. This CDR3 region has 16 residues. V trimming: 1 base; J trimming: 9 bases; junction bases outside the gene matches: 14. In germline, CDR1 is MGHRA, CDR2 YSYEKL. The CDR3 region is CASSQVKGQWERRYTF. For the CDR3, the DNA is TGCGCCAGCAGCCAAGTAAAGGGACAGTGGGAGCGCCGCTACACCTTC.